This T cell receptor beta chain was sequenced during a study of blood T cells in healthy people across ages. General study points: Since the PBMCs were unsorted, naive and antigen-experienced cells could not be conclusively compared. More naive CD4+ cells and higher diversity were found in long-lived than in aged donors.

The authors ran a second PCR of roughly 6 to 12 cycles using a sample-barcoded 5' primer and a J-beta primer mix. The yield of each sample was at least 3 million CDR3-containing paired-end reads. TCRdb independently ran MiXCR on the 5' RACE reads; one entry per CDR3 protein. The table has about 1 million distinct CDR3 sequences, 45% seen once. Comment on this clonotype: The antigen is unknown.

The CDR3 extends over 15 amino acids. Trimming took off 0 bases at V and 3 bases at J, with 12 bases between the two ends. Germline values: CDR1 SGHDN, CDR2 FVKESK. The individuals who served as donors were healthy Caucasians living in Russia, aged about 6 to 100. The chain is built from TRBV14 and TRBJ2-7; D ambiguous. Material: blood. The sequence was obtained from a woman aged 55-69 years in good health. CDR3 DNA sequence: TGTGCCAGCAGCCAAGATTTCTCAGGAAACTACGAGCAGTACTTC. This codes for CASSQDFSGNYEQYF.